This T cell receptor (beta chain) was documented in a study of T cells after yellow fever vaccination. Study results and limitations: Detected again after the booster were most primary-vaccination clones, at roughly 95% CD4 and about 89% CD8. Peak timing came faster in the weaker secondary response, day 5 versus 15.

Each CDR3 protein gets one entry after TCRdb re-called the 5' RACE reads with MiXCR. The repertoire holds hundreds of thousands of distinct CDR3 sequences, with approximately 10% as singletons. This CDR3 contains 16 residues. Per germline, CDR1 MNHEY and CDR2 SVGEGT. Losses at the gene ends were 8 bases for V and 6 bases for J; bases not matched to a gene: 14. This clonotype was counted between two and nine times. Its matching antigen is unknown. The input for sequencing was PBMCs, taken on the day of the first yellow fever vaccination. The TCR originated in a young man who received the YFV17D yellow fever vaccine. The chain couples TRBV6-2 or TRBV6-3 to TRBJ2-2, with 8 positions matching TRBD2. The CDR3 loop is CASSSRGAPLSGELFF. As DNA, the CDR3 is TGTGCCAGCTCTTCGCGGGGGGCGCCTTTGTCCGGGGAGCTGTTTTTT.